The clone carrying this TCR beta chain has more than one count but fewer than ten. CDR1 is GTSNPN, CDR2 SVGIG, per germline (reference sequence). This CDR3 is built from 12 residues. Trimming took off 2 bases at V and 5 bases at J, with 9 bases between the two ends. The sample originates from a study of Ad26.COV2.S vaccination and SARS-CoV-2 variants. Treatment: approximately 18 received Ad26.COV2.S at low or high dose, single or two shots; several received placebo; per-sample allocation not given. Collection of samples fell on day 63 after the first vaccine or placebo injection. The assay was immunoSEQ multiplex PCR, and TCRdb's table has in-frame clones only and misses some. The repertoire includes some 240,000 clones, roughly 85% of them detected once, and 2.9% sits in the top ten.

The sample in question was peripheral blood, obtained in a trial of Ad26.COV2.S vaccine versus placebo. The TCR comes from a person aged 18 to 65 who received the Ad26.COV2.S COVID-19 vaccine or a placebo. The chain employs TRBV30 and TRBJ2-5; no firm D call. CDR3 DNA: TGTGCCTGGAGTTTGAGAATGGAGACCCAGTACTTC. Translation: CAWSLRMETQYF.